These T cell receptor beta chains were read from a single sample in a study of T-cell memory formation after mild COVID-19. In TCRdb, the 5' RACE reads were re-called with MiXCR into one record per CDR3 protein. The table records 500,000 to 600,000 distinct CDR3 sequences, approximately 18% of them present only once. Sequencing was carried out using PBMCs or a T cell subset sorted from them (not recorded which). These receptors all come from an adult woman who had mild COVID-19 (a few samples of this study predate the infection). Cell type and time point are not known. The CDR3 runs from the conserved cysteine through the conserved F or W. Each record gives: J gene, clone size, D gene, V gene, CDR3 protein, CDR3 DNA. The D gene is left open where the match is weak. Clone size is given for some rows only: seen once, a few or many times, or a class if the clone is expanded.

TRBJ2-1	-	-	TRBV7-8	CASSMVRGGAGNEQFF	TGTGCCAGCAGCATGGTGAGAGGGGGGGCCGGTAATGAGCAGTTCTTC
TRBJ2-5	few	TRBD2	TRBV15	CATSTLAAGAWETQYF	TGTGCCACCAGCACCCTAGCGGCGGGAGCTTGGGAGACCCAGTACTTC
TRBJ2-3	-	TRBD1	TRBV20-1	CSAGTGSYTQYF	TGCAGTGCTGGGACAGGGTCCTATACGCAGTATTTT
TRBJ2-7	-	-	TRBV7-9	CASSLEATYEQYF	TGTGCCAGCAGCTTAGAGGCCACCTACGAGCAGTACTTC
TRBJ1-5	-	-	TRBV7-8	CASSLAQYGTTSSRPQHF	TGTGCCAGCAGCTTAGCGCAGTACGGGACCACATCGTCACGGCCCCAGCATTTT
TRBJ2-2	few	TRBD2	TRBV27	CASSWGRATGELFF	TGTGCCAGCAGTTGGGGGAGGGCAACCGGGGAGCTGTTTTTT
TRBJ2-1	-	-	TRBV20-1	CSARELGRSYNEQFF	TGCAGTGCTAGGGAACTCGGTAGGTCCTACAATGAGCAGTTCTTC
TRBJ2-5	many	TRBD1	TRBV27	CASSSDRAGKTQYF	TGTGCCAGCAGCTCGGACAGGGCGGGGAAGACCCAGTACTTC
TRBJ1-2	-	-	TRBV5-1	CASSGQQADTTF	TGCGCCAGCAGCGGACAGCAGGCCGATACCACCTTC
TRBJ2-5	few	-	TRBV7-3	CASSLTPHSQETQYF	TGTGCCAGCAGCTTAACGCCACACTCTCAAGAGACCCAGTACTTC
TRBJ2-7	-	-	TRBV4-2	CASSPAGSLYEQYF	TGTGCCAGCAGCCCAGCGGGCTCCCTCTACGAGCAGTACTTC
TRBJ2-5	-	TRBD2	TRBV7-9	CASSLILAGAETQYF	TGTGCCAGCAGCTTAATACTAGCGGGAGCGGAGACCCAGTACTTC
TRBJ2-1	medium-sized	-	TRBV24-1	CATSEVAWDEQFF	TGTGCCACCAGTGAGGTGGCGTGGGATGAGCAGTTCTTC
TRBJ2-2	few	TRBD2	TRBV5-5	CASSSPGLAGLNTGELFF	TGTGCCAGCAGCTCGCCGGGACTAGCGGGACTGAACACCGGGGAGCTGTTTTTT
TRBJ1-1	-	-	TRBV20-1	CSAGGGTNTEAFF	TGCAGTGCCGGGGGGGGGACGAACACTGAAGCTTTCTTT
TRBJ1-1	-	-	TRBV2	CASTQHGGADTEAFF	TGTGCCAGCACTCAACACGGGGGGGCGGATACTGAAGCTTTCTTT
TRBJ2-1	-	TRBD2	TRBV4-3	CASSPTRTSGVYNEQFF	TGCGCCAGCAGCCCGACTCGGACTAGCGGGGTATACAATGAGCAGTTCTTC
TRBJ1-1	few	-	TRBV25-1	CASSESNPGADTEAFF	TGTGCCAGCAGTGAAAGTAATCCGGGGGCGGACACTGAAGCTTTCTTT
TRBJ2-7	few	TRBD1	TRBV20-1	CSAPRLGQGASEQYF	TGCAGTGCTCCCCGTCTGGGACAGGGGGCGAGCGAGCAGTACTTC
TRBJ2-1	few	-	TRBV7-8	CASSLANHGTDYNEQFF	TGTGCCAGCAGCTTAGCTAACCACGGGACGGACTACAATGAGCAGTTCTTC
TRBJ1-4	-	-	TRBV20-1	CSARDSTRVGGNEKLFF	TGCAGTGCTAGAGATTCTACCAGGGTAGGGGGTAATGAAAAACTGTTTTTT
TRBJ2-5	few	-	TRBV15	CATSRDQPYQETQYF	TGTGCCACCAGCAGAGATCAACCGTACCAAGAGACCCAGTACTTC
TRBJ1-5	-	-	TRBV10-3	CAISESNGIQNQPQHF	TGTGCCATCAGTGAGTCCAACGGGATACAGAATCAGCCCCAGCATTTT
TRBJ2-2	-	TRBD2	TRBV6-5	CASRGLAGAGWTGELFF	TGTGCCAGCAGGGGACTAGCGGGAGCGGGGTGGACCGGGGAGCTGTTTTTT
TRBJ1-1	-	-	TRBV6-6	CASSPRGTSGTEAFF	TGTGCCAGCAGCCCCCGGGGAACAAGTGGAACTGAAGCTTTCTTT
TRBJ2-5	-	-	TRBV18	CASSPTAGETQYF	TGTGCCAGCTCACCCACGGCGGGAGAGACCCAGTACTTC
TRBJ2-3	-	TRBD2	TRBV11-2	CASSRVPGLAALTDTQYF	TGTGCCAGCAGCCGCGTCCCGGGACTAGCAGCCCTCACAGATACGCAGTATTTT
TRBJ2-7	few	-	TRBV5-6	CASSLVQEYEQYF	TGTGCCAGCAGCTTGGTACAAGAATACGAGCAGTACTTC
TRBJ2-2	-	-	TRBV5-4	CASSLRGAAPTNTGELFF	TGTGCCAGCAGCTTGAGAGGCGCCGCCCCCACCAACACCGGGGAGCTGTTTTTT